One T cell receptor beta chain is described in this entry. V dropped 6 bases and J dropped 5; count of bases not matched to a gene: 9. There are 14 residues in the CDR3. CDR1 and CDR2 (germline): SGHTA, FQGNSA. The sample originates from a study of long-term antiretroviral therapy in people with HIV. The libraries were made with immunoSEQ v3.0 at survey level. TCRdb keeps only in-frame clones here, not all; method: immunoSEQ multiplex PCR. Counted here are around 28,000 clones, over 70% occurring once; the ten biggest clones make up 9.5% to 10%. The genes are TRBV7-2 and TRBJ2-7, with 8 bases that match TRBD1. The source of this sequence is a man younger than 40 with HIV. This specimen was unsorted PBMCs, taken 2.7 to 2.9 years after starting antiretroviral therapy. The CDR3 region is CASSVRQGSNEQYF. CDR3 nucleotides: TGTGCCAGCAGTGTCAGACAGGGGAGTAACGAGCAGTACTTC.